The entry that follows covers one T cell receptor (beta chain) sequence. Ages ranged from about 18 to 89 years, with residence in around 24 US areas. Clinical histories supplied by participants themselves formed the basis of cohort assignment. Sequencing was performed with immunoSEQ multiplex PCR; in TCRdb, only in-frame clones are kept and a portion is missing. The table records 250,000 or so clones, 70% to 90% of them present only once. This record belongs to a study of blood T cell repertoires in COVID-19. Study in general: There were acute and convalescent COVID-19 samples, and they came from the United States, Italy and Spain. PBMCs, B-cell-depleted T cells, or T cells provided the cDNA or gDNA that made up the material.

The CDR3 totals 10 residues. The germline CDR1 and CDR2 sequences are SGHNT and YYREEE (reference sequence). V was trimmed by 4 bases and J by 9 bases, leaving 8 bases between them. The clonotype was recovered from a woman in her twenties or thirties with acute COVID-19. Sequencing used PBMCs or T cells enriched from blood (not recorded which). The chain combines TRBV5-4 with TRBJ2-7, with D unclear. The CDR3 protein is CASSPGGQYF. In DNA, the CDR3 is TGTGCCAGCAGCCCGGGTGGGCAGTACTTC.